Listed here is a single T cell receptor beta chain. The CDR3 covers 15 residues. The germline CDR1 and CDR2 sequences are LNHNV and YYDKDF (reference sequence). The data are from a study of cytomegalovirus exposure and HLA in healthy donors. PCR primers comprised 60 Vbeta and 13 Jbeta primers. TCRdb's table, derived via immunoSEQ multiplex PCR, lists solely in-frame clones and lacks some. The repertoire has some 200,000 clones, around 88% of them found once; the top ten carry roughly 0.99%. The rearrangement uses TRBV15 and TRBJ2-5; TRBD1 matches at 8 bases. The DNA end is more similar to TRBJ2-7, so the J call may be wrong. The receptor was derived from a woman in her late teens or twenties in good health and CMV-seronegative. Sample: PBMCs. The CDR3 DNA is TGTGCCACCAGCACAGCCGGGACAGGAGGCTACGAGCAGTACTTC. As protein: CATSTAGTGGYEQYF.